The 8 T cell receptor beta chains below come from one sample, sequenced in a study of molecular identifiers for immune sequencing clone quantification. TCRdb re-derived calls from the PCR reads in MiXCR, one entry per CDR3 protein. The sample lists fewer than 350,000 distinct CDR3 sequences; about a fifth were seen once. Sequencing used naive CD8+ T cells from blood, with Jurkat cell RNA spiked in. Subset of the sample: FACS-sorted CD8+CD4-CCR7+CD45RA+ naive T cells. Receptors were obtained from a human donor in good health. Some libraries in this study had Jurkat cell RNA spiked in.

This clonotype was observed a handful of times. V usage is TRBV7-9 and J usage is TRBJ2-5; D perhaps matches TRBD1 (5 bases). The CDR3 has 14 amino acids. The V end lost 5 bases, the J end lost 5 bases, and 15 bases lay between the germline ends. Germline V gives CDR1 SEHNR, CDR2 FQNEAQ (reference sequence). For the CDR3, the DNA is TGTGCCAGCAGCCCGACAGTTAGGTCCGAGACCCAGTACTTC. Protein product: CASSPTVRSETQYF.

DNA of the CDR3: TGTGCCTGGAACCAGGGATCGAGCTCCTACAATGAGCAGTTCTTC. It yields the protein CAWNQGSSSYNEQFF. This chain connects TRBV30 to TRBJ2-1; a possible D gene is TRBD1 (5 bases). Trimming left V 4 bases short and J 0 bases short, with 13 bases between. Germline V gene lookup returns CDR1 GTSNPN and CDR2 SVGIG (reference sequence). This CDR3 has 15 amino acids. Using reference TRBV30 and TRBJ2-1 for the parts outside the CDR3, the full variable domain is SQTIHQWPATLVQPVGSPLSLECTVEGTSNPNLYWYRQAAGRGLQLLFYSVGIGQISSEVPQNLSASRPQDRQFILSSKKLLLSDSGFYLCAWNQGSSSYNEQFFGPGTRLTVL.

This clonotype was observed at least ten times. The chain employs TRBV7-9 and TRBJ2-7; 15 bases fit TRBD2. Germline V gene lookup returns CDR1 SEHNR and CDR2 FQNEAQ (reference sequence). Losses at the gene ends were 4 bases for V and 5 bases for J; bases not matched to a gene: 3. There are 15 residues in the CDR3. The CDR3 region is CASSSGLAGGDEQYF. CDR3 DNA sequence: TGTGCCAGCAGCTCGGGACTAGCGGGAGGTGACGAGCAGTACTTC.

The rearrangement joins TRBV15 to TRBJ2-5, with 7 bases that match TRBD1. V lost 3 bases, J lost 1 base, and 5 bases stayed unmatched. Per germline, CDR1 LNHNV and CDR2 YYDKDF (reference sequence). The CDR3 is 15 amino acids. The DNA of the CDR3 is TGTGCCACCAGCAGCAAAGACAGGGTCCAAGAGACCCAGTACTTC. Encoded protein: CATSSKDRVQETQYF.

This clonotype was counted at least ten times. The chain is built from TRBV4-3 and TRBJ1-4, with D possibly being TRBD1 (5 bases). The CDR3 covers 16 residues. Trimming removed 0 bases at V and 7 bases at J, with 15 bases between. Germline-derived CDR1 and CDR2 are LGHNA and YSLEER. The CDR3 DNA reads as TGCGCCAGCAGCCAAGATAACGGGCAGGGTGGTGAAAAACTGTTTTTT. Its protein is CASSQDNGQGGEKLFF.

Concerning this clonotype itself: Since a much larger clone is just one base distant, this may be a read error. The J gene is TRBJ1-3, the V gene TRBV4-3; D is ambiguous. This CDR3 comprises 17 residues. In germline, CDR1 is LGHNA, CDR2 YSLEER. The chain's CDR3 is CASSQDFGYYSGNTICF. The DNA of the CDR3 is TGCGCCAGCAGCCAAGATTTTGGGTACTACTCTGGAAACACCATATGTTTT.

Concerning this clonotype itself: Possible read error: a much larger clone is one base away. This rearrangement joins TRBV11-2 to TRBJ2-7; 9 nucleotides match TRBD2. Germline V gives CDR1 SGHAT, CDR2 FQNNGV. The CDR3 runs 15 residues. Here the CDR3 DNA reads TGTGCCAGCAGCTCCAGCGGGGGGCCGCGATACGAGCAGTGCTTC. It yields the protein CASSSSGGPRYEQCF.

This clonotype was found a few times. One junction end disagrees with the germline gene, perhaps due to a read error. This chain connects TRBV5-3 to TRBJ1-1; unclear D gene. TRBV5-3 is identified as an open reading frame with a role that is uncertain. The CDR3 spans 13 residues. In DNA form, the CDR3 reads TGTGCCAGCAGCTTCAGGCCGAACACTGAAGCTTTCTTT. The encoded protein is CASSFRPNTEAFF.